The clone carrying this TCR beta chain was seen once. The CDR3 is made up of 15 amino acids. Trimming took off 6 bases at V and 2 bases at J, with 16 bases between the two ends. Germline assignment: CDR1 MDHEN and CDR2 SYDVKM. The sample comes from a study of blood T cell repertoires in COVID-19. For the study at large: PBMCs, B-cell-depleted T cells, or T cells were the source of the cDNA or gDNA that made up the material.

Authors' data handling: Reference gene primer amplification gave estimated nucleated cell counts. Libraries were prepared by immunoSEQ multiplex PCR; TCRdb keeps only in-frame clonotypes and omits some of them. Clone size and V and J calls were adopted from that table, with D and trimming inferred from the DNA. The sample includes approximately 230,000 clones, roughly 84% seen only once; the top ten take 15% to 20%. The J gene is TRBJ1-2, the V gene TRBV28; possible D gene TRBD1, 6 bases. The TCR originated in a young man with active or convalescent COVID-19. The sample consisted of peripheral blood. This chain's CDR3 is CASSPGQKGNYGYTF. DNA for the CDR3: TGTGCCAGCAGCCCCGGACAGAAGGGGAACTATGGCTACACCTTC.